The TCR beta chain described here comes from a study of T-cell reconstitution after alpha-beta-depleted transplantation in children. Study results and caveats: After transplant, at about two months, alpha-beta T cells were reportedly derived from several hundred expanded graft clones. Elevated TCRbeta diversity at day 60 was traced, in some patients, to surviving recipient T cells and thymic progenitors. One year after transplant, T-cell counts and diversity came mostly from newly produced T cells.

This clonotype showed up just a few times. Its antigen is undetermined. Construction of the TCRbeta library involved unique molecular identifiers. TCRdb reprocessed the PCR reads via MiXCR and lists one record per CDR3 protein. The data contain 700,000 to 850,000 distinct CDR3 sequences, around 17% of them singletons. Germline V gene lookup returns CDR1 SGHTA and CDR2 FQGNSA. The ends were cut back, 3 bases at V and 5 bases at J, with 12 bases in the middle. This CDR3 contains 14 residues. The chain couples TRBV7-2 to TRBJ2-3; D remains ambiguous. This material consisted of PBMCs, mostly from graft donor cells, taken 360 days after TCRalphabeta/CD19-depleted stem cell transplant. This clonotype was obtained from a male patient younger than 18 who had a stem cell transplant for acute lymphoblastic leukemia, so the T cells may come from the graft donor. The DNA of the CDR3 is TGTGCCAGCAGCTTCGGCCGGGCCGTAGATACGCAGTATTTT. It is translated as CASSFGRAVDTQYF.